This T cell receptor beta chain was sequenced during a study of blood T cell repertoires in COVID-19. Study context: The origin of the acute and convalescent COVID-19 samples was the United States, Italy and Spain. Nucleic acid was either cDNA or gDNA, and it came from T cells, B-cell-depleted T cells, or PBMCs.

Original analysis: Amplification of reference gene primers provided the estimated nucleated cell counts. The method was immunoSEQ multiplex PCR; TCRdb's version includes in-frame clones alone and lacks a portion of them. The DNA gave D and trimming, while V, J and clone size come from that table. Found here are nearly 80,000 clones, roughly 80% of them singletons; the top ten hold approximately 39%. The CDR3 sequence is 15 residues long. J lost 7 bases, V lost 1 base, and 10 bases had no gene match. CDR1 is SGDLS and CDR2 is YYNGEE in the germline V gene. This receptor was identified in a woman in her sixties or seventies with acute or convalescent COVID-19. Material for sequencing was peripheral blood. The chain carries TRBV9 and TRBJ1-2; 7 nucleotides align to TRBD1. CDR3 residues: CASSVPAGGNGGYTF. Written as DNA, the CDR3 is TGTGCCAGCAGCGTACCCGCAGGGGGTAACGGTGGCTACACCTTC. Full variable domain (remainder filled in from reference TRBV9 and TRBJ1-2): DSGVTQTPKHLITATGQRVTLRCSPRSGDLSVYWYQQSLDQGLQFLIQYYNGEERAKGNILERFSAQQFPDLHSELNLSSLELGDSALYFCASSVPAGGNGGYTFGSGTRLTVV.